These 25 T cell receptor beta chains originate from one sample sequenced in a study of cytomegalovirus exposure and HLA in healthy donors. The PCR contained 60 Vbeta and 13 Jbeta primers. Assay used: immunoSEQ multiplex PCR; TCRdb lists only in-frame clones, some missing. This sample has some 150,000 clones; about two thirds occur once, and the top ten carry over 2.5%. Sequencing input: PBMCs. These receptors were obtained from a woman aged 25 to 39 in good health and CMV-seronegative.

This chain connects TRBV28 to TRBJ1-3, with D tentatively TRBD1 (5 bases). Germline CDR1 is MDHEN and CDR2 is SYDVKM. The ends were cut back, 3 bases at V and 2 bases at J, with 11 bases in the middle. The CDR3 covers 15 residues. The CDR3 is CASSLTVLAGNTIYF. The CDR3 DNA sequence: TGTGCCAGCAGTTTGACAGTATTGGCTGGAAACACCATATATTTT.

V is TRBV28 and J is TRBJ1-5; D is ambiguous. The ends were cut back, 7 bases at V and 1 base at J, with 5 bases in the middle. Germline CDR1 is MDHEN and CDR2 is SYDVKM. This CDR3 comprises 12 residues. CDR3 loop: CASTVSNQPQHF. DNA for the CDR3: TGTGCCAGCACCGTCAGCAATCAGCCCCAGCATTTT.

This clone has just a few counts. The chain combines TRBV2 with TRBJ2-1; D perhaps matches TRBD1 (6 bases). CDR3 length: 14 residues. Germline loops: CDR1 SNHLY, CDR2 FYNNEI. Trimming left V 4 bases short and J 9 bases short, with 16 bases between. CDR3 loop: CASSAGAGTTEQFF. CDR3 in DNA: TGTGCCAGCAGTGCCGGAGCCGGGACAACTGAGCAGTTCTTC.

The sample holds a few counts of this clone. The chain links TRBV7-2 to TRBJ2-2; TRBD1 matches 8 bases. Germline lookup yields CDR1 SGHTA and CDR2 FQGNSA. J gave up 8 bases and V 3 bases, and 5 bases lay outside the gene matches. The CDR3 length is 14 residues. CDR3 sequence (DNA): TGTGCCAGCAGCTTCAGGGGGCCGCCTGGGGAGCTGTTTTTT. This codes for CASSFRGPPGELFF.

The genes are TRBV11-3 and TRBJ2-1; D gene uncertain. Germline assignment: CDR1 SGHNT and CDR2 YENEEA. Trimming stripped 0 bases from V and 4 bases from J, with 4 bases between. The CDR3 spans 13 residues. The CDR3 DNA reads TGTGCCAGCAGCTTAGACCCATACAATGAGCAGTTCTTC. It specifies CASSLDPYNEQFF.

The gene calls are TRBV6-1 and TRBJ1-2; 8 positions agree with TRBD1. CDR3 length equals 14 residues. Unmatched junction bases numbered 5, after V lost 6 bases and J lost 2 bases. Germline V lookup: CDR1 MNHNS, CDR2 SASEGT. This CDR3 reads CASRQDRDNYGYTF. The CDR3 region has the DNA TGTGCCAGCAGGCAGGACAGGGACAACTATGGCTACACCTTC.

This clone came up a few times. The V and J genes are TRBV7-3 and TRBJ2-2; possible D gene TRBD1, 5 bases. Germline CDR1 SGHTA, CDR2 FQGTGA. The CDR3 sequence is 14 residues long. V was pared by 2 bases and J by 4 bases, with 8 bases between. As DNA, the CDR3 is TGTGCCAGCAGCTTAGCAGGGATCACCGGGGAGCTGTTTTTT. Protein sequence: CASSLAGITGELFF.

This clone was found a few times. V gene TRBV19 combines with J gene TRBJ1-2; maybe TRBD1 (6 bases). Between the trimmed V and J ends, which lost 4 bases and 4 bases, there was a span of 19 bases. The CDR3 runs to 16 residues. The germline V gene encodes CDR1 LNHDA and CDR2 SQIVND (reference sequence). CDR3 DNA sequence: TGTGCCAGTAGTAAGGGGCAGGGGACGACCTCCTATGGCTACACCTTC. Translating gives CASSKGQGTTSYGYTF.

This clone has just a few counts. The J gene is TRBJ2-1, the V gene TRBV2, with TRBD2 matching over 8 bases. V lost 6 bases and J lost 4; bases outside the gene matches: 11. CDR3 size: 16 residues. The germline gives CDR1 SNHLY, CDR2 FYNNEI. As DNA, the CDR3 is TGTGCCAGCAGAGAGGCGGGGGGTGGGGGTTACAATGAGCAGTTCTTC. Encoded protein: CASREAGGGGYNEQFF.

This chain links TRBV25-1 with TRBJ1-5, with D unclear. The CDR3 extends over 13 amino acids. V was trimmed by 3 bases and J by 0 bases, leaving 3 bases between them. Per the germline V gene, CDR1 is MGHDK and CDR2 is SYGVNS. CDR3 region: CASSDYSNQPQHF. CDR3 bases: TGTGCCAGCAGTGACTATAGCAATCAGCCCCAGCATTTT.

This clone was observed a handful of times. The chain couples TRBV27 to TRBJ1-6, with D maybe TRBD1 (5 bases). Germline V gene lookup returns CDR1 MNHEY and CDR2 SMNVEV (reference sequence). The CDR3 runs to 13 residues. The V gene lost 6 bases and the J gene lost 4 bases, with 7 bases spanning the gap. The CDR3 reads CASRRTYNSPLHF. Here the CDR3 DNA reads TGTGCCAGCAGACGGACATATAATTCACCCCTCCACTTT.

This clone has a handful of counts. The genes are TRBV7-9 and TRBJ2-5; possible D gene TRBD1, 5 bases. Germline CDR1 SEHNR, CDR2 FQNEAQ (reference sequence). The CDR3 spans 14 residues. Trimming cost V 5 bases and J 4 bases, with 14 bases left between them. CDR3 residues: CASSQGQPGETQYF. CDR3 coding DNA: TGTGCCAGCAGCCAAGGACAACCGGGAGAGACCCAGTACTTC.

This clone has just one count. This chain links TRBV9 with TRBJ2-3; TRBD2 matches 8 bases. This CDR3 region has 13 residues. V lost 4 bases, J lost 6 bases, and 4 bases stayed unmatched. Per germline, CDR1 SGDLS and CDR2 YYNGEE. The CDR3 is CASSPRGGDTQYF. As DNA, the CDR3 is TGTGCCAGCAGCCCACGGGGGGGGGATACGCAGTATTTT.

V usage is TRBV2 and J usage is TRBJ2-2; the D gene is possibly TRBD1 (5 bases). CDR1 is SNHLY, CDR2 FYNNEI, per germline. The CDR3 runs 14 residues. V gave up 6 bases and J gave up 1 base, with 9 bases separating them. CDR3: CASRKGMNTGELFF. The CDR3 DNA sequence: TGTGCCAGCAGAAAGGGGATGAACACCGGGGAGCTGTTTTTT.

The chain couples TRBV30 to TRBJ2-1, with 7 bases matching TRBD1. CDR3 size: 17 residues. Per germline, CDR1 GTSNPN and CDR2 SVGIG (reference sequence). V shed 0 bases, J shed 9 bases, and the junction held 17 bases outside the gene matches. DNA for the CDR3: TGTGCCTGGAGTGTAGATAGGTTAGGGACAGTAATCCGTGAGCAGTTCTTC. Protein: CAWSVDRLGTVIREQFF.

The chain has TRBV5-1 and TRBJ2-5, with D perhaps TRBD2 (6 bases). CDR1 SGHRS and CDR2 YFSETQ come from the germline V gene. Trimming pared 4 bases from V and 2 bases from J, leaving 15 bases between. This CDR3 has 15 amino acids. CDR3: CASSPPRRGQETQYF. The DNA for the CDR3 is TGCGCCAGCAGCCCCCCCCGGAGGGGTCAAGAGACCCAGTACTTC. The whole variable domain, filled in from reference TRBV5-1 and TRBJ2-5, reads KAGVTQTPRYLIKTRGQQVTLSCSPISGHRSVSWYQQTPGQGLQFLFEYFSETQRNKGNFPGRFSGRQFSNSRSEMNVSTLELGDSALYLCASSPPRRGQETQYFGPGTRLLVL.

This clone has more than one count but fewer than ten. CDR3 sequence: CASSSRGTYEQYF. The CDR3 DNA sequence: TGTGCCAGCAGCAGCAGGGGCACCTACGAGCAGTACTTC. This chain connects TRBV7-9 to TRBJ2-7, with D possibly matching TRBD1 (6 bases). This CDR3 is 13 amino acids long. Trimming took off 5 bases at V and 2 bases at J, with 10 bases between the two ends. The germline V gene has CDR1 SEHNR and CDR2 FQNEAQ (reference sequence).

The chain is built from TRBV5-6 and TRBJ1-5; 7 positions match TRBD1. This CDR3 is built from 14 residues. V trimming: 0 bases; J trimming: 7 bases; junction bases outside the gene matches: 4. CDR1 SGHDT and CDR2 YYEEEE come from the germline V gene. This CDR3 reads CASSLAGGGQPQHF. The DNA of the CDR3 is TGTGCCAGCAGCTTGGCAGGGGGTGGACAGCCCCAGCATTTT. The full variable domain, rest sourced from reference TRBV5-6 and TRBJ1-5, is DAGVTQSPTHLIKTRGQQVTLRCSPKSGHDTVSWYQQALGQGPQFIFQYYEEEERQRGNFPDRFSGHQFPNYSSELNVNALLLGDSALYLCASSLAGGGQPQHFGDGTRLSIL.

The V and J genes are TRBV2 and TRBJ2-5; a weak D match, TRBD1 (5 bases). Per germline, CDR1 SNHLY and CDR2 FYNNEI. This CDR3 comprises 13 residues. The V gene lost 7 bases and the J gene lost 0 bases, with 9 bases spanning the gap. This chain's CDR3 is CASKDTNQETQYF. The CDR3 region has the DNA TGTGCCAGCAAGGACACAAACCAAGAGACCCAGTACTTC.

This clone appeared a few times. The chain employs TRBV6-6 and TRBJ1-5; 9 nucleotides match TRBD1. The J segment lost 7 bases and the V segment lost 8 bases, leaving 12 bases of the junction unmatched. Germline V gene data show CDR1 as MNHNY and CDR2 as SVGAGI (reference sequence). This CDR3 contains 15 residues. The CDR3 protein is CASEQGAFRFQPQHF. The CDR3 nucleotides read TGTGCCAGCGAACAGGGGGCGTTTCGGTTCCAGCCCCAGCATTTT.

This sequence joins TRBV7-2 and TRBJ1-1; D perhaps matches TRBD1 (5 bases). The CDR3 contains 15 residues. Looked up from germline, CDR1 is SGHTA and CDR2 is FQGNSA. Trimming cost V 5 bases and J 5 bases, with 18 bases left between them. CDR3 region: CASSPLGGVGTEAFF. CDR3 bases: TGTGCCAGCAGCCCCCTGGGGGGGGTAGGGACTGAAGCTTTCTTT.

The rearrangement joins TRBV4-3 to TRBJ1-1, with D unclear. Trimming removed 0 bases from V and 0 bases from J, with 8 bases in between. Germline CDR1 and CDR2: LGHNA and YSLEER. The CDR3 sequence is 15 residues long. CDR3 amino acids: CASSQEEAMNTEAFF. CDR3 nucleotides: TGCGCCAGCAGCCAAGAAGAGGCGATGAACACTGAAGCTTTCTTT.

The chain employs TRBV7-6 and TRBJ2-1, with 10 bases identical to TRBD1. J gave up 4 bases and V 3 bases, and 3 bases lay outside the gene matches. This CDR3 has 15 amino acids. Germline V gene data show CDR1 as SGHVS and CDR2 as FNYEAQ. Here the CDR3 reads CASSFGTGDYNEQFF. The DNA of the CDR3 is TGTGCCAGCAGCTTTGGGACAGGGGATTACAATGAGCAGTTCTTC.

The gene calls are TRBV7-9 and TRBJ1-1, with 8 bases matching TRBD1. Germline CDR1 SEHNR, CDR2 FQNEAQ (reference sequence). The V segment lost 6 bases and the J segment 5 bases; nucleotides outside the gene matches: 8. The CDR3 is 14 amino acids. The CDR3 spells CASRSWTGLTEAFF. The CDR3 DNA sequence: TGTGCCAGCAGGAGTTGGACAGGGTTAACTGAAGCTTTCTTT.

This chain joins TRBV6-5 and TRBJ2-7; 10 bases are shared with TRBD2. Germline V gene sequence: CDR1 MNHEY, CDR2 SVGAGI. J lost 5 bases, V lost 2 bases, and 6 bases had no gene match. There are 15 residues in the CDR3. CDR3 coding DNA: TGTGCCAGCAGTTACGGGGCTAGCGGGAGTAACGAGCAGTACTTC. Protein sequence: CASSYGASGSNEQYF.